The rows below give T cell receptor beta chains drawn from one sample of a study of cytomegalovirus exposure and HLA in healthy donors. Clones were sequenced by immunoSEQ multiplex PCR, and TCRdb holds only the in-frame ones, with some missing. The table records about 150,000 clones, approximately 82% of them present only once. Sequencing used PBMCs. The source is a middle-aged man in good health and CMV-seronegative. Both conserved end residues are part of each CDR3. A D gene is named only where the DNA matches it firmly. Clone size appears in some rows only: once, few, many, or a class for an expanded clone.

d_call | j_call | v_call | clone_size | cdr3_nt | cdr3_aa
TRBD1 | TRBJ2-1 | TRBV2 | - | TGTGCCAGCAGCGACAGGGGGCGGGTGAGGAATGAGCAGTTCTTC | CASSDRGRVRNEQFF
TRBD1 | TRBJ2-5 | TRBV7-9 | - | TGTGCCAGCAGCTCGGGGACAGGGATGGAGACCCAGTACTTC | CASSSGTGMETQYF
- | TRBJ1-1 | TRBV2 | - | TGTGCCAGCAGAGGCGACGAAAGGGGCGCTGAAGCTTTCTTT | CASRGDERGAEAFF
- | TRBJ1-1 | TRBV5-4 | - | TGTGCCAGCAGCTTTGGGGAGGGTCACACTGAAGCTTTCTTT | CASSFGEGHTEAFF
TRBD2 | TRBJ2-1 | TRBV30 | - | TGTGCCTGGAGTTCCGGACTAGCGGGAGGCGAGCAGTTCTTC | CAWSSGLAGGEQFF
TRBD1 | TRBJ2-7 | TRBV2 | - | TGTGCCAGCAATTCTCCGGGACAGGGGAGCGAGCAGTACTTC | CASNSPGQGSEQYF
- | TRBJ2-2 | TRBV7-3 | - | TGTGCCAGCAGCTTAGGCCAGGGTTGGACCGGGGAGCTGTTTTTT | CASSLGQGWTGELFF
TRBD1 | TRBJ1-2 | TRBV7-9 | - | TGTGCCAGCAGTGAAGGGGGCCTCCCCTATGGCTACACCTTC | CASSEGGLPYGYTF
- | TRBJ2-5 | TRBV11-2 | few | TGTGCCAGCAGCCAGGCGCAGGGGTGGGAGACCCAGTACTTC | CASSQAQGWETQYF
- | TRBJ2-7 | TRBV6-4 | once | TGTGCCAGCCTGTCCAGCGAGCAGTACTTC | CASLSSEQYF
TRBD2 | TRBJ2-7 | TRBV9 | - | TGTGCCAGCAGCTTTTTTGGGACTAGCGGGAGATATATCAGGATGTACGAGCAGTACTTC | CASSFFGTSGRYIRMYEQYF
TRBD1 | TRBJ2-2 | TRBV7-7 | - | TGTGCTAGCAGCCAGGACAGGGCGAACACCGGGGAGCTGTTTTTT | CASSQDRANTGELFF
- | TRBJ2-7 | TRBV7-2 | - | TGTGCCAGCAGCTTAGACCCACTAGCCCCAAGCTCCTACGAGCAGTACTTC | CASSLDPLAPSSYEQYF
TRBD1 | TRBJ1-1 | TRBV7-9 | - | TGTGCCAGCAGCTTGGGGACAGTGGTGAACACTGAAGCTTTCTTT | CASSLGTVVNTEAFF
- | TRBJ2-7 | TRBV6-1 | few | TGTGCCAGCAGTGAAAGGGTCGGCAGCAGAAGGGGCGAGCAGTACTTC | CASSERVGSRRGEQYF
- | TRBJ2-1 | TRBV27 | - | TGTGCCAGCGGGAAACTAGCATCGGACAATGAGCAGTTCTTC | CASGKLASDNEQFF
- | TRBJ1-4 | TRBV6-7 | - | TGTGCCAGCAGCCCCCGACGGGAAACTAATGAAAAACTGTTTTTT | CASSPRRETNEKLFF
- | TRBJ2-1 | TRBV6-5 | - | TGTGCCAGCAGTTACTCCCCCACCTACAATGAGCAGTTCTTC | CASSYSPTYNEQFF
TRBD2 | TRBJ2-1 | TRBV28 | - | TGTGCCAGCAGTCCCCTCGGGGGGTTACCCTACAATGAGCAGTTCTTC | CASSPLGGLPYNEQFF
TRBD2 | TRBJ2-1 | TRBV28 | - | TGTGCCAGCAGCAATAGCGGGTTCCTGAATGAGCAGTTCTTC | CASSNSGFLNEQFF
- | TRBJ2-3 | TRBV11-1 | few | TGTGCCAGCAGCTTGGGCAGTTTTACGCAGTATTTT | CASSLGSFTQYF
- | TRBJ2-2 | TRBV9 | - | TGTGCCAGCAGCGCCGTAGGGGACACCGGGGAGCTGTTTTTT | CASSAVGDTGELFF
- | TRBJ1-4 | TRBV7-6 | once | TGTGCCAGCAGCCCCAGGGACAACGAAAAACTGTTTTTT | CASSPRDNEKLFF
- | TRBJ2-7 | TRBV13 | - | TGTGCCAGCAGCTTAGGTGCCCCTACCTACGAGCAGTACTTC | CASSLGAPTYEQYF
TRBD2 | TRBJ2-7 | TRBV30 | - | TGTGCCTGGAGGGCCGGGACTAGCGGGACCTACGAGCAGTACTTC | CAWRAGTSGTYEQYF
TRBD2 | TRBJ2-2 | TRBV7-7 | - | TGTGCTAGCAGCTTCAGGGCGGGAGAAGGGGCCGGGGAGCTGTTTTTT | CASSFRAGEGAGELFF
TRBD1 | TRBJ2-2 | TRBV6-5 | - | TGTGCCAGCAGTTACCGGGACAGACTCACCGGGGAGCTGTTTTTT | CASSYRDRLTGELFF
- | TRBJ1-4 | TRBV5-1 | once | TGCGCCAGCAGCTCTACAGGAACTAATGAAAAACTGTTTTTT | CASSSTGTNEKLFF
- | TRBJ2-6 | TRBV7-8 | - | TGTGCCAGCAGCCTCACTTCCGGGGCCAACGTCCTGACTTTC | CASSLTSGANVLTF
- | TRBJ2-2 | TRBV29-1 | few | TGCAGCGTTGGACAGAGACAAACCCCCACCGGGGAGCTGTTTTTT | CSVGQRQTPTGELFF
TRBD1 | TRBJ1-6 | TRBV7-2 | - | TGTGCCAGCAGCAGGGACAGTTATAATTCACCCCTCCACTTT | CASSRDSYNSPLHF
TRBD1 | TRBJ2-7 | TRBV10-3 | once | TGTGCCATCAGGGACAGGGGTTCCTTGGACGAGCAGTACTTC | CAIRDRGSLDEQYF
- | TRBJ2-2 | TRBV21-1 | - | TGTGCCAGCAGCAAAAAGCAGAACACCGGGGAGCTGTTTTTT | CASSKKQNTGELFF
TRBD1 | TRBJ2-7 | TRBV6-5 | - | TGTGCCAGCCTCGACAGGGGAGGCTACGAGCAGTACTTC | CASLDRGGYEQYF
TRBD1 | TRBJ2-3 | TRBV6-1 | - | TGTGCCAGCAGTGAAGGGACAGGGAGGTCGGATACGCAGTATTTT | CASSEGTGRSDTQYF
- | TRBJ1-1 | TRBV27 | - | TGTGCCAGCAGGGGGAGGGGACCGAACACTGAAGCTTTCTTT | CASRGRGPNTEAFF
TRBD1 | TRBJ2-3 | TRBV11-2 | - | TGTGCCAGCAGCGGGACAGGGGTTCAGTATTTT | CASSGTGVQYF
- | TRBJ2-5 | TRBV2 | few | TGTGCCAGCACAGGGGTAGGAGAGACCCAGTACTTC | CASTGVGETQYF
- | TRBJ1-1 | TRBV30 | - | TGTGCCTGGAGTGACACGAACACTGAAGCTTTCTTT | CAWSDTNTEAFF
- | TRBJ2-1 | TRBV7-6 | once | TGTGCCAGCAGCCCCCACATGAATGAGCAGTTCTTC | CASSPHMNEQFF
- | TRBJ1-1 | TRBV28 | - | TGTGCCAGCACGGTCTACAGGTTGACGACTGAAGCTTTCTTT | CASTVYRLTTEAFF
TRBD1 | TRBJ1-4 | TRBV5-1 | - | TGCGCCAGCAGCTTGGGACAGGGGAGTGGTGAAAAACTGTTTTTT | CASSLGQGSGEKLFF
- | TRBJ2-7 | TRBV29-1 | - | TGCAGCGTTGAGACGGGTCCCTACGAGCAGTACTTC | CSVETGPYEQYF
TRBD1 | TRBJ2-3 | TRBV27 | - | TGTGCCAGTCGGTCGGCAGGGGGCTATTATTTTCTGGATACGCAGTATTTT | CASRSAGGYYFLDTQYF
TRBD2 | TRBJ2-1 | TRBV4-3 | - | TGCGCCAGCAGCCAAGACTCGGGACTAGCGGGATCGGGGGAGCAGTTCTTC | CASSQDSGLAGSGEQFF
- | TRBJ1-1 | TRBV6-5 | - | TGTGCCAGCAGTTACTCGGGGCAGTCCTATCGTGAAGCTTTCTTT | CASSYSGQSYREAFF
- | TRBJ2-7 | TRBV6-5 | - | TGTGCCAGCAGGATTGACTTTCCGCCCTACGAGCAGTACTTC | CASRIDFPPYEQYF
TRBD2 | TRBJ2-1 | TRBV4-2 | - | TGTGCCAGCAGCCCGAACGTAGCGGGAGGGCAGGATGAGCAGTTCTTC | CASSPNVAGGQDEQFF
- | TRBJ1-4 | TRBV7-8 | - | TGTGCCAGCAGCTTAGGAGGAGAAAAACTGTTTTTT | CASSLGGEKLFF
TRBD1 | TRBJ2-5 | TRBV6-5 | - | TGTGCCAGCAGTTACCTAGGGACAGGGGACCAAGAGACCCAGTACTTC | CASSYLGTGDQETQYF
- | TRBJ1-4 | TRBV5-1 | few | TGCGCCAGCAGCTTGGTTGCAGGGGCTAATGAAAAACTGTTTTTT | CASSLVAGANEKLFF
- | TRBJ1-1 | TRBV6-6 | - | TGTGCCAGCAGTTACCCAACAGGGTTGAACACTGAAGCTTTCTTT | CASSYPTGLNTEAFF
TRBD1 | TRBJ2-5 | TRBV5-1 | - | TGCGCCAGCAGCTCAGACAGGGGGTCGGAGACCCAGTACTTC | CASSSDRGSETQYF
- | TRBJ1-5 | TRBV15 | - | TGTGCCACCAGCAGTGACACGCTTTGGGATCAGCCCCAGCATTTT | CATSSDTLWDQPQHF
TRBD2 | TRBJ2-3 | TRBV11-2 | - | TGTGCCAGCACCCGTGACGGGGGGGACACAGATACGCAGTATTTT | CASTRDGGDTDTQYF